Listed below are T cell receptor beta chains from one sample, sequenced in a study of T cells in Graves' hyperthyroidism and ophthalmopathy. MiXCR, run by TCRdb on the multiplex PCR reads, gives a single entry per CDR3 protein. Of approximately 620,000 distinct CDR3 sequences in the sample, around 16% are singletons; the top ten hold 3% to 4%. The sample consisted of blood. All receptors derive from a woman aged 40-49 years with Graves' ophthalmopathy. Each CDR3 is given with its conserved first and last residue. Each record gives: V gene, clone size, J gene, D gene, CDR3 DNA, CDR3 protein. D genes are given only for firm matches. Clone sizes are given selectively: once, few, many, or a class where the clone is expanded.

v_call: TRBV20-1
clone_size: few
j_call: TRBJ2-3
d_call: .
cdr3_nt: TGCAGTGCTAGGGTGGTCCAGGGGCAGTATTTT
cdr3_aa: CSARVVQGQYF

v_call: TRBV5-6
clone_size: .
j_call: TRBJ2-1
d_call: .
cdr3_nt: TGTGCCAGCAGCTCTCCCAGGGCCTTCCGCTCCTACAATGAGCAGTTCTTC
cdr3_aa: CASSSPRAFRSYNEQFF

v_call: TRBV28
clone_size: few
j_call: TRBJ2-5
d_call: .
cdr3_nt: TGTGCCAGCAGTTTATACGGTAGGGGAGAAGGGGAGACCCAGTACTTC
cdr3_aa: CASSLYGRGEGETQYF

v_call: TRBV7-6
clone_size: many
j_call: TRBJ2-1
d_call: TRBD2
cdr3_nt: TGTGCCAGCAGCCTCGCGGGGGGGAGCGTCGCGGAGCAGTTCTTC
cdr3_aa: CASSLAGGSVAEQFF

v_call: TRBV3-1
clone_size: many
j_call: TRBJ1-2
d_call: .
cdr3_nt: TGTGCCAGCAGCCAACGAGGCGGGGGGGACTATGGCTACACCTTC
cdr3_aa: CASSQRGGGDYGYTF

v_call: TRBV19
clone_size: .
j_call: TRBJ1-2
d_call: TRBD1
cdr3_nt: TGTGCCAGTACCCCTCGGACAGGGTGGGATGGCTACACCTTC
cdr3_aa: CASTPRTGWDGYTF

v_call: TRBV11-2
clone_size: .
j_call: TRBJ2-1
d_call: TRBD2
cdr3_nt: TGTGCCAGCAGCCCGACTAGCGGTCGGGGTTGCAATGAGCAGTTCTTC
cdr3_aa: CASSPTSGRGCNEQFF

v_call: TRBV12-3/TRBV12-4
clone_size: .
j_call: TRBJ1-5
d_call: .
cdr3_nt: TGTGCCAGCAGTTTAGAGCTTGGGGGGTGGGGGTACAATCAGCCCCAGCATTTT
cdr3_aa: CASSLELGGWGYNQPQHF

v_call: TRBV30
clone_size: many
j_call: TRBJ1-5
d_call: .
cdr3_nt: TGTGCCTGGAGTCACGGGGACAATCAGCCCCAGCATTTT
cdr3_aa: CAWSHGDNQPQHF

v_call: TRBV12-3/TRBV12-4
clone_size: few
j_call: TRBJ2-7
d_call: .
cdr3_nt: TGTGCCAGCAGTTCCAGGCGGCTTTTGAAGAACCCCTCCTACGAGCAGTACTTC
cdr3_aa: CASSSRRLLKNPSYEQYF

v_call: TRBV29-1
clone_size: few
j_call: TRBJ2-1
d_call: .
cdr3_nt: TGCAGCGCCGACAGGCCCAGCAATGAGCAGTTCTTC
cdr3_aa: CSADRPSNEQFF

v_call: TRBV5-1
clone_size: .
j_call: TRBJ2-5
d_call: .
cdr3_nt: TGCGCCAGCAGCTTGTTTGACATATTCCAAGAGACCCAGTACTTC
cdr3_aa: CASSLFDIFQETQYF

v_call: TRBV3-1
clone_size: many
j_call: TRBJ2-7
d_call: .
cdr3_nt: TGTGCCAGCAGCCGTTGGGACGAGCAGTACTTC
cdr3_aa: CASSRWDEQYF

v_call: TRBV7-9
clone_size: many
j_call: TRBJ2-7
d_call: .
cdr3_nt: TGTGCCAGCAGCTCGGGACCGCCGGGGTACGAGCAGTACTTC
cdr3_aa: CASSSGPPGYEQYF

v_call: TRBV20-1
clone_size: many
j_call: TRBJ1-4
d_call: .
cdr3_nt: TGCAGTGCTAGAGAGACAACAGGGATTGTAGAAAAACTGTTTTTT
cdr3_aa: CSARETTGIVEKLFF

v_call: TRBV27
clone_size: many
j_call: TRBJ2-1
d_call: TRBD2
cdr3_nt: TGTGCCAGCAGTCTCACATCGGGACTATATTACAATGAGCAGTTCTTC
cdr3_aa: CASSLTSGLYYNEQFF

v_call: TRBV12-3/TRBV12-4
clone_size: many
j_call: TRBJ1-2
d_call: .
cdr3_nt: TGTGCCAGCAGCCGCGGAGGTGGTGGAGGCTACACCTTC
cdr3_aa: CASSRGGGGGYTF

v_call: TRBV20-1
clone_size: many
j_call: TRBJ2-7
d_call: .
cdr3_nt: TGCAGTGCTAGGGGGACCGCCAGCTCCTACGAGCAGTACTTC
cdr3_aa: CSARGTASSYEQYF

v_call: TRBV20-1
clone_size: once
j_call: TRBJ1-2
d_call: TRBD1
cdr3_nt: TGCAGTGCTAGTCCGGCAGGGGGCTGGTATGGCTACACCTTC
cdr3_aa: CSASPAGGWYGYTF

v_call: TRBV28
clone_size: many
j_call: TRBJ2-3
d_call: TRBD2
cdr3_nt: TGTGCCAGCAGAGGGACTAGCGGGAGCACGCAGTATTTT
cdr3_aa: CASRGTSGSTQYF

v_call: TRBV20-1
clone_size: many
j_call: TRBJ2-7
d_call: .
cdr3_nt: TGCAGTGCTAGAGAGAGGGGGACTCGGAGCTCCTACGAGCAGTACTTC
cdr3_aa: CSARERGTRSSYEQYF

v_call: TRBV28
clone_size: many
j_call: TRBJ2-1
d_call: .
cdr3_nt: TGTGCCAGTAAGGATACTAACTACAATGAGCAGTTCTTC
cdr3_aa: CASKDTNYNEQFF

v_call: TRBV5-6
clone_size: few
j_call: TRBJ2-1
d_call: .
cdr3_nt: TGTGCCAGCAGCTTGTATGGTGATCATGAGCAGTTCTTC
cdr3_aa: CASSLYGDHEQFF

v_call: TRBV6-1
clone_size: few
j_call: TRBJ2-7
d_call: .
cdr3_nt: TGTGCCAGCAGCGGCCAAAGGGGACCCTACGAGCAGTACTTC
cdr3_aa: CASSGQRGPYEQYF

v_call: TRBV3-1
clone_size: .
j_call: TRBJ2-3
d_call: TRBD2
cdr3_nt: TGTGCCAGCAGCCAAGATGCAGCGGGGGTAAGCACAGATACGCAGTATTTT
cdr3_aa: CASSQDAAGVSTDTQYF

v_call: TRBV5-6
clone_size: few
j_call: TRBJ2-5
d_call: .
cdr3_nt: TGTGCCAGCAGCTTGTTCTCTGGCGAGACCCAGTACTTC
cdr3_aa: CASSLFSGETQYF

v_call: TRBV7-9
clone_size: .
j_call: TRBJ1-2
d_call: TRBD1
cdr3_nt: TGTGCCAGCAGTCCCCATGGACAGGGGACATATGGCTACACCTTC
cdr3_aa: CASSPHGQGTYGYTF

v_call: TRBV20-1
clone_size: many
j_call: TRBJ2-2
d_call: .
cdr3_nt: TGCAGTGCTAGGCAGGCCAACACCGGGGAGCTGTTTTTT
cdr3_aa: CSARQANTGELFF

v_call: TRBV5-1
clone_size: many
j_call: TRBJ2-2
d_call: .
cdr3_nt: TGCGCCAGCAGCTTAGGGTCCCTAGGCACCGGGGAGCTGTTTTTT
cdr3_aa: CASSLGSLGTGELFF

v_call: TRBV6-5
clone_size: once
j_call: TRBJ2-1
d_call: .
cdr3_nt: TGTGCCAGCAGTTACTCCAATGCAGGAGGGTCTAATGAGCAGTTCTTC
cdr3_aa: CASSYSNAGGSNEQFF

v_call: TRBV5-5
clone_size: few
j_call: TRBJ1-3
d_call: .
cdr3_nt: TGTGCCAGCAGCTCCCGGTCTAGCAACACCATATATTTT
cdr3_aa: CASSSRSSNTIYF

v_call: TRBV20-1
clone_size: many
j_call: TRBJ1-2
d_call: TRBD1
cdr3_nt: TGCAGTGCTAGAGAGCCGGACAGGTCTGGCTACACCTTC
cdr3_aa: CSAREPDRSGYTF

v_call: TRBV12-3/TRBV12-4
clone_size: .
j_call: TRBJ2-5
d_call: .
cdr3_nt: TGTGCCAGCAGTCGGTGGGGGACAGAGACCCAGTACTTC
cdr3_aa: CASSRWGTETQYF

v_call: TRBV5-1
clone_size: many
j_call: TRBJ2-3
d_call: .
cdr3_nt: TGCGCCAGCAGCTTGGGCGTCGGGGGACATAGTGCAGATACGCAGTATTTT
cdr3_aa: CASSLGVGGHSADTQYF

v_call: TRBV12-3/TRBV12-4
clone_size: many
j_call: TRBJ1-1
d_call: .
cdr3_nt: TGTGCCAGCGGGAGGACATCGAACACTGAAACTTTCTTT
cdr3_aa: CASGRTSNTETFF

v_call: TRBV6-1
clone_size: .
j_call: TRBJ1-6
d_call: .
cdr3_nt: TGTGCCAGCCTCGTTGCTAAAGGTGGTAATTCACCCCTCCACTTT
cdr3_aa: CASLVAKGGNSPLHF

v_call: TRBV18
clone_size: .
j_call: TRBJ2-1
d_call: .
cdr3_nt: TGTGCCAGCTCCCCAAACCAAGCAGGTAGGAATGAGCAGTTCTTC
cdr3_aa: CASSPNQAGRNEQFF

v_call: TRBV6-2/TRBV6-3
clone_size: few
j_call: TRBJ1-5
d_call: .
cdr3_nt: TGTGCCAGCAGCCAACGTGGAGGGAAGGGTCAGCCCCAGCATTTT
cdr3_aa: CASSQRGGKGQPQHF

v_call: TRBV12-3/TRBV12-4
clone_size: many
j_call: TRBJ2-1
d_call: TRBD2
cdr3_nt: TGTGCCAGCAGACCTAGACTAGCGGGAGGGGACAATGAGCAGTTCTTC
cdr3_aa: CASRPRLAGGDNEQFF

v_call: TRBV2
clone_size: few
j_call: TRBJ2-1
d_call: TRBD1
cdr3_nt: TGTGCCAGCAGTGAAAGACAGGGGGCTGTCAATGGGCAGTTCTTC
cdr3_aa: CASSERQGAVNGQFF

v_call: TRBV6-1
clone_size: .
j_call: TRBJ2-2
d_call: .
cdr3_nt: TGTGCCAGCAGTCATCCCCCCTTTGGGGGAGAGAACACCGGGGAGCTGTTTTTT
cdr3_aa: CASSHPPFGGENTGELFF